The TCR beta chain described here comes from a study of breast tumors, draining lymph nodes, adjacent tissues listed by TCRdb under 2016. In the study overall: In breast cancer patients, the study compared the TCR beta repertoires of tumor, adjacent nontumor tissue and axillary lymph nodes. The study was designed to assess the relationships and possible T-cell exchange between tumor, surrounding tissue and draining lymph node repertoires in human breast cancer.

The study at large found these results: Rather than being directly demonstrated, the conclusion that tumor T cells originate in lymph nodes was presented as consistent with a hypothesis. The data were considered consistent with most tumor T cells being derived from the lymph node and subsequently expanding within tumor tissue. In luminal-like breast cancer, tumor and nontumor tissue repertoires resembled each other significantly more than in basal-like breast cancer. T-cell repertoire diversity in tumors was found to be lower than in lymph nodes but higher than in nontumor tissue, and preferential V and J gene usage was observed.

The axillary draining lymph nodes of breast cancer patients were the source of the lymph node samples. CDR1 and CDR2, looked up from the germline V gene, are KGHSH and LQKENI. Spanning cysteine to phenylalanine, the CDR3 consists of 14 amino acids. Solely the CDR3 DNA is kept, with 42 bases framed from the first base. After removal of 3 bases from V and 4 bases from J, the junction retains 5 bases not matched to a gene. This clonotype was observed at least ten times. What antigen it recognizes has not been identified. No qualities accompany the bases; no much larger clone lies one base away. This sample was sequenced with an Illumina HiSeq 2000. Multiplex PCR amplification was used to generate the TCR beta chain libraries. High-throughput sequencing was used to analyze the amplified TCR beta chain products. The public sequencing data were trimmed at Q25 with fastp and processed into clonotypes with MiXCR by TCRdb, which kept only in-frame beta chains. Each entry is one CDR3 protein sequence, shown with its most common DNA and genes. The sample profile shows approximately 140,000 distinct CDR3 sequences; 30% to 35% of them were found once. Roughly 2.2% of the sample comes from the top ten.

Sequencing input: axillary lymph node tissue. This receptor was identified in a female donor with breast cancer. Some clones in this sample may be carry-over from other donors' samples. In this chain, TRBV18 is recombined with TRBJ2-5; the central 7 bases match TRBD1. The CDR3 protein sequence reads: CASSPGQPPETQYF. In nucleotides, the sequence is TGTGCCAGCTCACCGGGACAGCCTCCAGAGACCCAGTACTTC. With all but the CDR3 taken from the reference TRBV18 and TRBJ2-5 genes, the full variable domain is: NAGVMQNPRHLVRRRGQEARLRCSPMKGHSHVYWYRQLPEEGLKFMVYLQKENIIDESGMPKERFSAEFPKEGPSILRIQQVVRGDSAAYFCASSPGQPPETQYFGPGTRLLVL.